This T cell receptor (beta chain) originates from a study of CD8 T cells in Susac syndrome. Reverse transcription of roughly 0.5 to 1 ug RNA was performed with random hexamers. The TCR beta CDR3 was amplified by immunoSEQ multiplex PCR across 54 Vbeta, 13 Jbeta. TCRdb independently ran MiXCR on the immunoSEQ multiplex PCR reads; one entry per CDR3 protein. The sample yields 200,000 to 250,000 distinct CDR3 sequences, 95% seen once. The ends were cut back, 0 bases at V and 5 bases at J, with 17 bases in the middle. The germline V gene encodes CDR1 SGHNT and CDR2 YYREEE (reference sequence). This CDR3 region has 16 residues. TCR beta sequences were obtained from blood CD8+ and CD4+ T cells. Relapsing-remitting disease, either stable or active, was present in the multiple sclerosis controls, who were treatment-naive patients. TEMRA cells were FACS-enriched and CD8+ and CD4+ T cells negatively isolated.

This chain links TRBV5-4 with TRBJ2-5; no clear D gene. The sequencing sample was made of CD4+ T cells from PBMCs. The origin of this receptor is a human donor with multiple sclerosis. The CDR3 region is CASSLASAPNGETQYF. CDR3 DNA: TGTGCCAGCAGCTTGGCATCGGCCCCCAACGGGGAGACCCAGTACTTC.